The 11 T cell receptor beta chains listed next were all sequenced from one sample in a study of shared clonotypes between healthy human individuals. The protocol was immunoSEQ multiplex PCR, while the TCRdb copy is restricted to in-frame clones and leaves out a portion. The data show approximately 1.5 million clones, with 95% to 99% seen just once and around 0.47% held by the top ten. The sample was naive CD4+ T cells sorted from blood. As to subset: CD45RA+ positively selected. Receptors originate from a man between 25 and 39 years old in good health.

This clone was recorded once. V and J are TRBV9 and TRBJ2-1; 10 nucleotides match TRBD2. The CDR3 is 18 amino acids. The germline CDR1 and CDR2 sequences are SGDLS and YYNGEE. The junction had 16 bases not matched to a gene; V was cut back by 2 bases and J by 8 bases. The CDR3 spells CASSVGVSGRPPVYEQFF. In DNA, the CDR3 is TGTGCCAGCAGCGTTGGGGTTAGCGGGAGGCCGCCGGTCTATGAGCAGTTCTTC.

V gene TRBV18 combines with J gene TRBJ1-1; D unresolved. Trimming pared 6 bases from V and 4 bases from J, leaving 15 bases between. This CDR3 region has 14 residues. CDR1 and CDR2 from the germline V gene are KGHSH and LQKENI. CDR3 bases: TGTGCCAGCTCGCAGAGCCCCGCGGGCACTGAAGCTTTCTTT. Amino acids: CASSQSPAGTEAFF.

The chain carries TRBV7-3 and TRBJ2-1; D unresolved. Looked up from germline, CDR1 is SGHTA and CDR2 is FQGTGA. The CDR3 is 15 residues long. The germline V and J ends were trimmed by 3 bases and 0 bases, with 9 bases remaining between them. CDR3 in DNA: TGTGCCAGCAGCTTGTTGAAGAGCTCCTACAATGAGCAGTTCTTC. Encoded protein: CASSLLKSSYNEQFF.

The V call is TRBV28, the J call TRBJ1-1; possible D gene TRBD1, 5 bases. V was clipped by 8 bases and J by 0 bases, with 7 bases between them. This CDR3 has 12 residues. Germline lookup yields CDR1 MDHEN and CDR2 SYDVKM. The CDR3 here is CASGGVNTEAFF. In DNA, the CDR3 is TGTGCCAGCGGGGGGGTGAACACTGAAGCTTTCTTT. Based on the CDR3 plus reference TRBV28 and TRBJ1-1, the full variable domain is DVKVTQSSRYLVKRTGEKVFLECVQDMDHENMFWYRQDPGLGLRLIYFSYDVKMKEKGDIPEGYSVSREKKERFSLILESASTNQTSMYLCASGGVNTEAFFGQGTRLTVV.

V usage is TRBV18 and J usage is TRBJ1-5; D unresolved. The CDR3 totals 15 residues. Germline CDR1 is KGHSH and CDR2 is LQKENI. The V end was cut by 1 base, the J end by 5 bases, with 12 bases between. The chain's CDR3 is CASSPRREIYQPQHF. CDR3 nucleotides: TGTGCCAGCTCACCACGACGGGAGATCTATCAGCCCCAGCATTTT. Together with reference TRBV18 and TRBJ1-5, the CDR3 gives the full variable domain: NAGVMQNPRHLVRRRGQEARLRCSPMKGHSHVYWYRQLPEEGLKFMVYLQKENIIDESGMPKERFSAEFPKEGPSILRIQQVVRGDSAAYFCASSPRREIYQPQHFGDGTRLSIL.

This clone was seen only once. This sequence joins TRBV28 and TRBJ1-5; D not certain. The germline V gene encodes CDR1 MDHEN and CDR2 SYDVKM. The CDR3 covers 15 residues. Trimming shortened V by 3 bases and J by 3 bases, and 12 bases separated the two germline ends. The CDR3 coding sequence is TGTGCCAGCAGTTTCAACGGGCGTCACAATCAGCCCCAGCATTTT. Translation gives CASSFNGRHNQPQHF.

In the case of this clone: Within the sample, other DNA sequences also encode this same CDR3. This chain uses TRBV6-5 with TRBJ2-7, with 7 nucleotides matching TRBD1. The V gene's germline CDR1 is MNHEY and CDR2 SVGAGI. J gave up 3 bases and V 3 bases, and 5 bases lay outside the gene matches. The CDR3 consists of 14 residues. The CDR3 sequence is CASSYRGRGYEQYF. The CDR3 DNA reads TGTGCCAGCAGTTATAGGGGGCGCGGCTACGAGCAGTACTTC.

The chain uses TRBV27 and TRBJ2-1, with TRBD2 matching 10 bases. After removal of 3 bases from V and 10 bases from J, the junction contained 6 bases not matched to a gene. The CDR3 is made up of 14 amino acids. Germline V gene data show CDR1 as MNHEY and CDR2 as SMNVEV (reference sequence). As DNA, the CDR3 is TGTGCCAGCAGTTTTGAGACTAGCGGGTGGGAGCAGTTCTTC. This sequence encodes CASSFETSGWEQFF.

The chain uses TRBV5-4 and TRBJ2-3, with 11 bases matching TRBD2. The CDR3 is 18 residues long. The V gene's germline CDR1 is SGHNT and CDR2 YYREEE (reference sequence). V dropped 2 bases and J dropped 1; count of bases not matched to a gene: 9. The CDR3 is CASSLELAGAPGTDTQYF. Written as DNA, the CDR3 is TGTGCCAGCAGCTTAGAACTAGCGGGAGCTCCGGGCACAGATACGCAGTATTTT.

The CDR3 loop is CASQIRDATQQFF. The CDR3 DNA reads as TGTGCCAGCCAGATCCGGGACGCAACACAGCAGTTCTTC. The chain employs TRBV7-2 and TRBJ2-1, with D perhaps given as TRBD1 or TRBD2 (5 bases each). V was cut by 8 bases and J by 11 bases, with 19 bases left in between. The CDR3 has 13 amino acids. CDR1 SGHTA and CDR2 FQGNSA come from the germline V gene.

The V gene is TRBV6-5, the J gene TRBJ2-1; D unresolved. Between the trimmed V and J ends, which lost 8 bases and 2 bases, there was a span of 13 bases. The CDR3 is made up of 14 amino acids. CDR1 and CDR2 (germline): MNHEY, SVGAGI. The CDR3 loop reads CASYPGPPYNEQFF. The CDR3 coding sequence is TGTGCCAGCTATCCGGGTCCTCCCTACAATGAGCAGTTCTTC.